This TCR beta chain was recorded in a study of Ad26.COV2.S vaccination and SARS-CoV-2 variants. Study summary: Of the COV1001 trial arms, the Ad26.COV2.S arm included the donor. Participants got Ad26.COV2.S intramuscularly, once or twice 56 days apart. Study-level points and caveats: Similar non-spike TCR breadth was observed in recipients of vaccine and of placebo.

Of note for this clone: The antigen remains unidentified.

Here immunoSEQ multiplex PCR was the method, and the copy in TCRdb shows in-frame clones only, minus some. The data contain fewer than 400,000 clones, around four fifths of them singletons. This CDR3 has 13 residues. Germline V gene data show CDR1 as SGHDN and CDR2 as FVKESK. The V end was cut by 4 bases, the J end by 6 bases, with 10 bases between. Indicated treatment: around 19 received Ad26.COV2.S at low or high dose, single or two shots; 5 received placebo; per-sample allocation not given. Sampling was performed 63 days after the first vaccine or placebo injection. This rearrangement joins TRBV14 to TRBJ2-1; D is uncertain. This TCR derives from a person aged 18-60 years who received the Ad26.COV2.S COVID-19 vaccine or a placebo. The input for sequencing was peripheral blood, taken in a trial of Ad26.COV2.S vaccine versus placebo. CDR3 DNA sequence: TGTGCCAGCAGCCCCCGGGCCCTCAATGAGCAGTTCTTC. Translated, it gives CASSPRALNEQFF.